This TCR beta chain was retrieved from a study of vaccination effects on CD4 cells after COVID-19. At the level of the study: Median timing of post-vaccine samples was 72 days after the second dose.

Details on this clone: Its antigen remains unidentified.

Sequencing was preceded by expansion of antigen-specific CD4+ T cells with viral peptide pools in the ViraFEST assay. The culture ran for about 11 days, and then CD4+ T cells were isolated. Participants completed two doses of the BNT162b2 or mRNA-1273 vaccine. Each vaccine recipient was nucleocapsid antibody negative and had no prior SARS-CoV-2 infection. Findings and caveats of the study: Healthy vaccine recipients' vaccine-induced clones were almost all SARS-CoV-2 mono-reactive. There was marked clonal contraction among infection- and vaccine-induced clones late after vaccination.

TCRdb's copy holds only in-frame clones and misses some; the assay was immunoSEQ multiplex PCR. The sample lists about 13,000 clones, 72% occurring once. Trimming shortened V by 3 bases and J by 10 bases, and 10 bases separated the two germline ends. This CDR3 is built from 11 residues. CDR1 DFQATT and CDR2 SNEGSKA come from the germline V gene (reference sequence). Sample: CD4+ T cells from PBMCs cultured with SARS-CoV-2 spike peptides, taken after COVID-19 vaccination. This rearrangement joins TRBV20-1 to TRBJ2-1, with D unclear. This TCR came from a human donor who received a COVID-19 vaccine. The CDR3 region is CSASVTSEQFF. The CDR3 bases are TGCAGTGCTAGCGTTACAAGCGAGCAGTTCTTC.